This T cell receptor (beta chain) was captured by sequencing in a study of OX40 agonist ivuxolimab in advanced cancers. The study's findings and limits: Normalized expansion of T-cell clones was also low for some nonresponders. Expanded clones were, on average, more numerous in CD8+ T cells than in CD4+.

Generated by immunoSEQ multiplex PCR, the TCRdb table keeps only in-frame clones and is missing some. Of roughly 49,000 clones in the sample, 88% were seen once. The CDR3 is made up of 16 amino acids. Trimming left V 0 bases short and J 4 bases short, with 16 bases between. Germline CDR1 and CDR2: SGDLS and YYNGEE. With respect to this clone: Antigen: not known.

The sequenced sample was CD4+ or CD8+ T cells sorted from blood, obtained in a trial of the OX40 agonist ivuxolimab. The sequence derives from an adult with an advanced solid tumor such as melanoma, head and neck, liver or kidney cancer. V usage is TRBV9 and J usage is TRBJ1-2, with D possibly TRBD1 on 5 matching bases. The CDR3 spells CASSVDGALGGYGYTF. CDR3 coding DNA: TGTGCCAGCAGCGTAGACGGGGCGCTGGGTGGCTATGGCTACACCTTC.